Described below is a single T cell receptor (beta chain) sequence and its context. No antigen is known for it. The sample comes from a study of cytomegalovirus exposure and HLA in healthy donors. Study results and caveats: Cytomegalovirus association was assigned to about 150 TCR beta chains. It is likely that the observed cluster of highly shared sequence variants was a sequencing artifact.

This CDR3 spans 13 amino acids. The germline V and J ends were trimmed by 1 base and 3 bases, with 6 bases remaining between them. Germline CDR1 SGHVS, CDR2 FNYEAQ. The study ran its PCR with 60 Vbeta and 13 Jbeta primers. Produced via immunoSEQ multiplex PCR; TCRdb's table is partial and in-frame only. The table lists approximately 74,000 clones, approximately 81% of them singletons. At the time of sampling, donors were nominally healthy, though unrecorded immune exposures were likely. The chain couples TRBV7-6 to TRBJ1-1; no reliable D call. The sample comprised PBMCs. This clonotype originated in a woman in her thirties in good health and CMV-seronegative. CDR3 sequence: CASSLERDTEAFF. CDR3 DNA sequence: TGTGCCAGCAGCTTAGAGCGCGACACTGAAGCTTTCTTT.